The 23 T cell receptor beta chains in this list originate from one sample, sequenced in a study of blood T cell repertoires in COVID-19 (dated by TCRdb to 2020 to 2022). The protocol used for the library was the immunoSEQ multiplex PCR assay. Entries here come from immuneACCESS through TCRdb and include only in-frame sequences with V and J called. Some clones fail to appear in such tables; in the studies checked, an unresolved V gene covers under half of the shortfall, and the cause of the remainder is unknown. The sample table holds about 150,000 clones, of which approximately 83% were seen once. In total, the top ten clones hold approximately 30% of the sample. What was sequenced was peripheral blood. The receptor set was obtained from a woman aged 55-70 years with acute or convalescent COVID-19.

This clone was found a few times. The V and J genes are TRBV7-8 and TRBJ1-3; a possible D gene is TRBD1 (6 bases). The ends were cut back, 8 bases at V and 4 bases at J, with 15 bases in the middle. CDR1 is SGHVS, CDR2 FQNEAQ, per germline. The CDR3 extends over 14 amino acids. The CDR3 region is CASSKAGTGNTIYF. CDR3 nucleotides: TGTGCCAGCTCCAAGGCAGGGACAGGAAACACCATATATTTT. Looking up the rest from reference TRBV7-8 and TRBJ1-3 gives the full variable domain: GAGVSQSPRYKVAKRGQDVALRCDPISGHVSLFWYQQALGQGPEFLTYFQNEAQLDKSGLPSDRFFAERPEGSVSTLKIQRTQQEDSAVYLCASSKAGTGNTIYFGEGSWLTVV.

The J gene is TRBJ1-5, the V gene TRBV5-1; no clear D gene. V lost 0 bases and J lost 0, with 7 bases in between. Germline lookup yields CDR1 SGHRS and CDR2 YFSETQ. The length of the CDR3 is 15 residues. The CDR3: CASSLDGVSNQPQHF. The CDR3 DNA follows: TGCGCCAGCAGCTTGGACGGGGTTAGCAATCAGCCCCAGCATTTT.

The chain has TRBV3-1 (or the pseudogene TRBV3-2) and TRBJ1-1; D is perhaps TRBD1 (6 bases). CDR3 length: 14 amino acids. Per germline, CDR1 LGHDT and CDR2 YNNKEL (reference sequence). Trimming pared 1 base from V and 11 bases from J, leaving 17 bases between. In DNA form, the CDR3 reads TGTGCCAGCAGCCAAGTAGGGGGGGGTCATCGGGCTTTCTTT. Its protein is CASSQVGGGHRAFF.

The V gene is TRBV7-3, the J gene TRBJ1-4; unclear D gene. V dropped 1 base and J dropped 0 bases, with 6 bases sitting between them. There are 15 residues in the CDR3. Germline assignment: CDR1 SGHTA and CDR2 FQGTGA. CDR3 coding DNA: TGTGCCAGCAGCTTAAGTCCGTCAACTAATGAAAAACTGTTTTTT. This encodes CASSLSPSTNEKLFF.

V is TRBV28 and J is TRBJ2-1; 7 bases align to TRBD1. Trimming took 6 bases from V and 5 from J; bases not matched to a gene: 7. This CDR3 contains 14 residues. Germline CDR1 MDHEN, CDR2 SYDVKM. DNA of the CDR3: TGTGCCAGCAGCCCCCGGACAGGCCACAATGAGCAGTTCTTC. As protein: CASSPRTGHNEQFF.

The chain combines TRBV3-1 (or the pseudogene TRBV3-2) with TRBJ1-1; 9 positions agree with TRBD1. J gave up 6 bases and V 6 bases, and 11 bases lay outside the gene matches. The V gene's germline CDR1 is LGHDT and CDR2 YNNKEL (reference sequence). This CDR3 contains 15 residues. The CDR3 here is CASRRGTGPVAEAFF. CDR3 nucleotide sequence: TGTGCCAGCAGGAGGGGGACAGGGCCGGTTGCTGAAGCTTTCTTT.

In its sample, this clone was seen once. V usage is TRBV7-8 and J usage is TRBJ2-7; 8 positions match TRBD1. The V gene end was trimmed by 4 bases and the J gene end by 6 bases; junction bases not matched to a gene: 8. This CDR3 comprises 14 residues. CDR1 is SGHVS, CDR2 FQNEAQ, per germline. The CDR3 protein is CASSYRGRGREQYV. The CDR3 bases are TGTGCCAGCAGCTATAGGGGCAGGGGGCGCGAGCAGTACGTC.

The J gene is TRBJ1-1, the V gene TRBV7-9; no reliable D call. Trimming stripped 2 bases from V and 1 base from J, with 2 bases between. This CDR3 is 12 amino acids long. Germline V gives CDR1 SEHNR, CDR2 FQNEAQ (reference sequence). CDR3 sequence (DNA): TGTGCCAGCAGCTTACAGAACACTGAAGCTTTCTTT. The encoded protein is CASSLQNTEAFF.

V gene TRBV27 combines with J gene TRBJ2-5, with 9 bases matching TRBD1. CDR3 length: 15 residues. V dropped 6 bases and J dropped 5; count of bases not matched to a gene: 10. Germline V gene sequence: CDR1 MNHEY, CDR2 SMNVEV (reference sequence). The CDR3 here is CASRIGGQGFETQYF. CDR3 nucleotide sequence: TGTGCCAGCAGGATCGGAGGACAGGGGTTCGAGACCCAGTACTTC.

The chain employs TRBV9 and TRBJ2-3; TRBD2 might be the D (5 bases). Germline assignment: CDR1 SGDLS and CDR2 YYNGEE. The CDR3 loop spans 14 amino acids. V lost 1 base and J 0 bases, leaving 6 bases between the germline ends. The CDR3 loop reads CASSVTGSTDTQYF. The CDR3 region has the DNA TGTGCCAGCAGCGTAACGGGGAGCACAGATACGCAGTATTTT. The variable domain in full, with the rest retrieved from reference TRBV9 and TRBJ2-3, is DSGVTQTPKHLITATGQRVTLRCSPRSGDLSVYWYQQSLDQGLQFLIQYYNGEERAKGNILERFSAQQFPDLHSELNLSSLELGDSALYFCASSVTGSTDTQYFGPGTRLTVL.

In its sample, this clone was seen a few times. The sample carries other DNA sequences with the same CDR3. This chain links TRBV19 with TRBJ1-1; D is uncertain. This CDR3 is built from 13 residues. V lost 8 bases and J 1 base, leaving 11 bases between the germline ends. Germline V lookup: CDR1 LNHDA, CDR2 SQIVND (reference sequence). This CDR3 is CASSVRENTEAFF. Written as DNA, the CDR3 is TGTGCCAGTTCAGTCCGGGAGAACACTGAAGCTTTCTTT. Drawing the rest from reference TRBV19 and TRBJ1-1, the complete variable domain is DGGITQSPKYLFRKEGQNVTLSCEQNLNHDAMYWYRQDPGQGLRLIYYSQIVNDFQKGDIAEGYSVSREKKESFPLTVTSAQKNPTAFYLCASSVRENTEAFFGQGTRLTVV.

The V and J genes are TRBV19 and TRBJ2-5; 7 bases fit TRBD1. The germline CDR1 and CDR2 sequences are LNHDA and SQIVND (reference sequence). J was trimmed by 0 bases and V by 7 bases; bases with no gene match: 5. CDR3 length: 14 residues. The CDR3 is CASKQGPYQETQYF. The CDR3 bases are TGTGCCAGTAAACAGGGGCCCTACCAAGAGACCCAGTACTTC.

The chain couples TRBV6-1 to TRBJ1-5; a possible D gene is TRBD1 (6 bases). Trimming removed 3 bases from V and 5 bases from J, with 11 bases in between. Germline V gives CDR1 MNHNS, CDR2 SASEGT. The CDR3 has 14 residues. The CDR3 reads CASSDQTGYQPQHF. CDR3 coding DNA: TGTGCCAGCAGTGACCAAACAGGGTATCAGCCCCAGCATTTT.

The chain couples TRBV29-1 to TRBJ2-1, with 7 nucleotides matching TRBD1. Germline lookup yields CDR1 SQVTM and CDR2 ANQGSEA. The junction had 3 bases not matched to a gene; V was cut back by 7 bases and J by 3 bases. This CDR3 is built from 12 residues. The CDR3 DNA follows: TGCAGCGCAGGACAGGACTACAATGAGCAGTTCTTC. This codes for CSAGQDYNEQFF.

This clone was seen at least ten times. The J gene is TRBJ2-1, the V gene TRBV7-9, with D possibly matching TRBD1 (5 bases). Trimming removed 5 bases at V and 3 bases at J, with 20 bases between. Germline CDR1 SEHNR, CDR2 FQNEAQ (reference sequence). The CDR3 consists of 17 residues. The CDR3 loop is CASSQSFRERGYNEQFF. The CDR3 DNA is TGTGCCAGCAGCCAAAGTTTCAGGGAAAGAGGCTACAATGAGCAGTTCTTC.

The gene calls are TRBV20-1 and TRBJ1-2; TRBD1 might be the D (5 bases). Deletions cut 6 bases from V and 8 bases from J, with 10 bases between. Germline CDR1 is DFQATT and CDR2 is SNEGSKA (reference sequence). There are 10 residues in the CDR3. CDR3 DNA: TGCAGTGCGAGGTGGGGCGGCTACACCTTC. Translating gives CSARWGGYTF.

In its sample, this clone was seen once. The chain joins TRBV7-9 to TRBJ2-7, with 11 positions matching TRBD1. The germline CDR1 and CDR2 sequences are SEHNR and FQNEAQ (reference sequence). The CDR3 spans 14 residues. With 5 bases clipped from V and 6 bases from J, the junction kept 6 bases outside the gene matches. The DNA for the CDR3 is TGTGCCAGCAGCACCCCGGGACAGGGGGTCGAGCAGTACTTC. Translated, it gives CASSTPGQGVEQYF.

This clone appeared once. The chain employs TRBV5-5 and TRBJ2-5, with a weak D call TRBD2 (6 bases). With 4 bases removed from V and 4 bases from J, the gap between germline ends came to 14 bases. Germline CDR1 SGHKS, CDR2 YYEKEE (reference sequence). This CDR3 has 14 amino acids. CDR3 nucleotides: TGTGCCAGCAGCGTTCAGGTCGGGGGAGAGACCCAGTACTTC. Translation: CASSVQVGGETQYF.

The chain has TRBV18 and TRBJ1-2; a weak D match, TRBD1 (5 bases). Germline V gene sequence: CDR1 KGHSH, CDR2 LQKENI. V dropped 2 bases and J dropped 2 bases, with 9 bases sitting between them. There are 14 residues in the CDR3. The CDR3 loop reads CASSPKQGNYGYTF. CDR3 nucleotides: TGTGCCAGCTCACCAAAGCAGGGAAACTATGGCTACACCTTC.

Only one count was recorded for this clone. The chain uses TRBV19 and TRBJ2-6, with D perhaps TRBD1 (6 bases). The CDR3 extends over 17 amino acids. Germline lookup yields CDR1 LNHDA and CDR2 SQIVND (reference sequence). The V gene lost 9 bases and the J gene lost 0 bases, with 18 bases spanning the gap. The CDR3 spells CASGDRQYSSGANVLTF. CDR3 nucleotides: TGTGCCAGCGGCGACAGGCAGTACAGCTCTGGGGCCAACGTCCTGACTTTC.

V usage is TRBV4-1 and J usage is TRBJ1-2; no reliable D call. V was cut by 4 bases and J by 9 bases, with 12 bases left in between. The CDR3 covers 12 residues. Germline V gene lookup returns CDR1 MGHRA and CDR2 YSYEKL. CDR3 region: CASSRFGVSYTF. The CDR3 DNA follows: TGCGCCAGCAGCCGGTTCGGGGTAAGCTACACCTTC.

The rearrangement uses TRBV18 and TRBJ2-5; tentative D call: TRBD2 (6 bases). The germline V gene encodes CDR1 KGHSH and CDR2 LQKENI. The CDR3 runs to 14 residues. Trimming cost V 4 bases and J 2 bases, with 11 bases left between them. DNA for the CDR3: TGTGCCAGCTCACTGGGAGGCCGTCAAGAGACCCAGTACTTC. Its translation is CASSLGGRQETQYF. Complete variable domain (other parts from reference TRBV18 and TRBJ2-5): NAGVMQNPRHLVRRRGQEARLRCSPMKGHSHVYWYRQLPEEGLKFMVYLQKENIIDESGMPKERFSAEFPKEGPSILRIQQVVRGDSAAYFCASSLGGRQETQYFGPGTRLLVL.

The rearrangement links TRBV29-1 to TRBJ1-5; TRBD1 might be the D (6 bases). The ends were cut back, 8 bases at V and 4 bases at J, with 18 bases in the middle. Germline V gene data show CDR1 as SQVTM and CDR2 as ANQGSEA. The CDR3 loop spans 14 amino acids. CDR3 in DNA: TGCAGCCCCTACCAGAAGGGGGGGAATCAGCCCCAGCATTTT. Translation gives CSPYQKGGNQPQHF.